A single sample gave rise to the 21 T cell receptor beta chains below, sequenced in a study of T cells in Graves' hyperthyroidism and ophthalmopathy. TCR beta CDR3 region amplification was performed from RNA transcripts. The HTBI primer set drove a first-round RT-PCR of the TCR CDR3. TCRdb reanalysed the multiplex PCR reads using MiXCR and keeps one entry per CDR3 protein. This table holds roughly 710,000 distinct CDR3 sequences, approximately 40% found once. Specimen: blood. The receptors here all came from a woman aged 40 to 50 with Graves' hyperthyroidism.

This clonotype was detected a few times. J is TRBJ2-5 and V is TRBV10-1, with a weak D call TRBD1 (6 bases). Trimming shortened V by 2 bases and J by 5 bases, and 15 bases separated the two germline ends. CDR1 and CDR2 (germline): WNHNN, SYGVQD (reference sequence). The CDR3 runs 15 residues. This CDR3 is CASSEAGDSGETQYF. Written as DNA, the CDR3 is TGCGCCAGCAGTGAGGCAGGGGATTCGGGGGAGACCCAGTACTTC.

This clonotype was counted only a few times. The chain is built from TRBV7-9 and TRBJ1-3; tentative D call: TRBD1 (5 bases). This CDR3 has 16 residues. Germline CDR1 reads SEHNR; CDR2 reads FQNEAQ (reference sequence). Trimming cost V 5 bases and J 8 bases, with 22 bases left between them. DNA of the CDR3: TGTGCCAGCAGCCGAACGAATCAGGGTGTCGGGGACACCATATATTTT. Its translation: CASSRTNQGVGDTIYF.

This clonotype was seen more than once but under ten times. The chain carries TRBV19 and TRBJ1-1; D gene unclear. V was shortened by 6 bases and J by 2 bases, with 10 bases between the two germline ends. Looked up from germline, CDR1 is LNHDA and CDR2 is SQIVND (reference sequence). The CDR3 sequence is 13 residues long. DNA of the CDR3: TGTGCCAGTAGGATCACAACAAACACTGAAGCTTTCTTT. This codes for CASRITTNTEAFF.

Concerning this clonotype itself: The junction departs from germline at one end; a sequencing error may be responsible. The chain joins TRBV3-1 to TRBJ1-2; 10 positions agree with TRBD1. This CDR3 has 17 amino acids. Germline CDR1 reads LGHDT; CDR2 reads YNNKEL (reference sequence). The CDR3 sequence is CASSQDGYSGTGDGYTF. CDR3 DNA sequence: TGTGCCAGCAGCCAAGACGGATACTCCGGGACAGGGGATGGCTACACTTTC.

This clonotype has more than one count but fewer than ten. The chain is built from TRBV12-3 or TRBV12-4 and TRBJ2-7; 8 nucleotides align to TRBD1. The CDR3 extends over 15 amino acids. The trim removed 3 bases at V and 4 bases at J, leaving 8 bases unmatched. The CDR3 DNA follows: TGTGCCAGCAGTTTCGACAGGGGAGAGAGGTACGAGCAGTACTTC. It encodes CASSFDRGERYEQYF.

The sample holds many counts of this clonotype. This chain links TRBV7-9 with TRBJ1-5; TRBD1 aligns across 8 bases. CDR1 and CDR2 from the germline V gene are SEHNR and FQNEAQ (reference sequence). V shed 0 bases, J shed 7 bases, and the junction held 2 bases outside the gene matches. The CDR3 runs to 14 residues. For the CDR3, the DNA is TGTGCCAGCAGCTTAGCCGACAGGGGCCAGCCCCAGCATTTT. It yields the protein CASSLADRGQPQHF.

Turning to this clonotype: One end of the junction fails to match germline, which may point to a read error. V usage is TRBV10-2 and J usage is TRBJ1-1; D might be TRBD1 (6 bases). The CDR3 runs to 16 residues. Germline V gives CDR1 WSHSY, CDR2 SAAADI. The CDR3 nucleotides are TGTGCCAGCAGCGGTTTGACAGGAACACCCAACACTGAAGCTTTCTTT. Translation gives CASSGLTGTPNTEAFF.

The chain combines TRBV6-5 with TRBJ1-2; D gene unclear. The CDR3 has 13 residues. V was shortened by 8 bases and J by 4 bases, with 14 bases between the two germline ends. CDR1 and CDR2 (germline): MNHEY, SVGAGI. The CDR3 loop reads CASGLSVVYGYTF. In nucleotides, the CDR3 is TGTGCCAGCGGACTGAGTGTGGTCTATGGCTACACCTTC.

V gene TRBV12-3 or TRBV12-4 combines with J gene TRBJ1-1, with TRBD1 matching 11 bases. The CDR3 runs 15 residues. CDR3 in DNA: TGTGCTAGTGGTCCCGGACAGGGGGCGGTGACTGAAGCTTTCTTT. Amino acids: CASGPGQGAVTEAFF.

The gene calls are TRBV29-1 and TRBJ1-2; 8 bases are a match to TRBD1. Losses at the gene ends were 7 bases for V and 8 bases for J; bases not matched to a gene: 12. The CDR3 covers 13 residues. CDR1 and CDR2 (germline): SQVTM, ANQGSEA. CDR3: CSAWTGLIGGYTF. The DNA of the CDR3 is TGCAGCGCATGGACAGGGCTGATTGGGGGCTACACCTTC.

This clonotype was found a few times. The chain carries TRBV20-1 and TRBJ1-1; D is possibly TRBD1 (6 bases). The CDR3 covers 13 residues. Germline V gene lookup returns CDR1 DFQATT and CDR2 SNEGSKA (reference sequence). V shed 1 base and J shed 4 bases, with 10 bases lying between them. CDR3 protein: CSARARGLTEAFF. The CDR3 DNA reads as TGCAGTGCTAGAGCCCGGGGGCTCACTGAAGCTTTCTTT.

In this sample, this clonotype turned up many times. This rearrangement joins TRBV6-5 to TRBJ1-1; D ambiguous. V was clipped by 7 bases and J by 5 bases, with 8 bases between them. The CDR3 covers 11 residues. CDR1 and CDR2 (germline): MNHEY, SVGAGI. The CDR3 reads CASIRGTEAFF. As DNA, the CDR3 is TGTGCCAGCATACGGGGAACTGAAGCTTTCTTT.

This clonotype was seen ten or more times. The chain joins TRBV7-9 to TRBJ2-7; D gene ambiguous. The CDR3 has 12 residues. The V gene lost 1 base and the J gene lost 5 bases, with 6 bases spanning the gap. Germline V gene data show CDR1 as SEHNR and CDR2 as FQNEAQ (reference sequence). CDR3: CASSLGLHEQYF. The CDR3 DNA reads TGTGCCAGCAGCTTAGGTCTCCACGAGCAGTACTTC. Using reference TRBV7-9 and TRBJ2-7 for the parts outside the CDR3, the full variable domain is DTGVSQNPRHKITKRGQNVTFRCDPISEHNRLYWYRQTLGQGPEFLTYFQNEAQLEKSRLLSDRFSAERPKGSFSTLEIQRTEQGDSAMYLCASSLGLHEQYFGPGTRLTVT.

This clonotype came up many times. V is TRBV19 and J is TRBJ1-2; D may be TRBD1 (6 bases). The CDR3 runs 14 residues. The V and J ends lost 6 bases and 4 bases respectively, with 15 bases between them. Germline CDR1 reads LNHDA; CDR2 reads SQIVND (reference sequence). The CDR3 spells CASRTGGRGYGYTF. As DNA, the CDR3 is TGTGCCAGTAGGACCGGGGGGCGCGGCTATGGCTACACCTTC.

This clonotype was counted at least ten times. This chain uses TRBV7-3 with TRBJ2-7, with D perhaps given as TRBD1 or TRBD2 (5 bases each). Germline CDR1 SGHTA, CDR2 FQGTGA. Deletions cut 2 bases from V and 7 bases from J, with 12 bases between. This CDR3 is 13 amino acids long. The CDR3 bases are TGTGCCAGCAGCTTATCCGGGGCGGAGGAGCAGTACTTC. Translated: CASSLSGAEEQYF.

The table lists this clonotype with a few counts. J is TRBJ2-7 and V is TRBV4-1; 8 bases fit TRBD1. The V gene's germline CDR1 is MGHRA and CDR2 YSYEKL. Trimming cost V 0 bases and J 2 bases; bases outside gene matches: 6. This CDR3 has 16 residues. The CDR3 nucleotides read TGCGCCAGCAGCCAAGACCGTTGGACAGGGACCTACGAGCAGTACTTC. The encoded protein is CASSQDRWTGTYEQYF.

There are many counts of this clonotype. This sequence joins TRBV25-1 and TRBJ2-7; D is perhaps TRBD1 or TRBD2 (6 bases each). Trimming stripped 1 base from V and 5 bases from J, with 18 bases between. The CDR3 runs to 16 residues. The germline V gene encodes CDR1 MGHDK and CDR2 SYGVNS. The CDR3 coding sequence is TGTGCCAGCAGTGAATGGGGGGCCTCCCCGGGGGACGAGCAGTACTTC. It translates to CASSEWGASPGDEQYF.

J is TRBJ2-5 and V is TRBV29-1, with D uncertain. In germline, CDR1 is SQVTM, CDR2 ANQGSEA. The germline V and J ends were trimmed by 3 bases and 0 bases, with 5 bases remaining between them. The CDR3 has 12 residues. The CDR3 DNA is TGCAGCGTTGACGACGACCAAGAGACCCAGTACTTC. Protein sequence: CSVDDDQETQYF.

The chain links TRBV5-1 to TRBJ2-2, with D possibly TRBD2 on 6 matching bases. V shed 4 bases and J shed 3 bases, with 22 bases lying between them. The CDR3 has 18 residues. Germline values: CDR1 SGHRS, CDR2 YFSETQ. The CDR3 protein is CASSQVPSALPYTGELFF. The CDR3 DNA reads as TGCGCCAGCAGCCAAGTTCCTAGCGCGTTACCTTACACCGGGGAGCTGTTTTTT.

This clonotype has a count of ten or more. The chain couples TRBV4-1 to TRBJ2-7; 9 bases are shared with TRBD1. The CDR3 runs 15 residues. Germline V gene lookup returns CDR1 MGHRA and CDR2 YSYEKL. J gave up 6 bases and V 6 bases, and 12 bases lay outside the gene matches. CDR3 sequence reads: CASSQPGTGRLEQYF. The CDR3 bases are TGCGCCAGCAGTCAACCCGGGACAGGGCGGCTCGAGCAGTACTTC.

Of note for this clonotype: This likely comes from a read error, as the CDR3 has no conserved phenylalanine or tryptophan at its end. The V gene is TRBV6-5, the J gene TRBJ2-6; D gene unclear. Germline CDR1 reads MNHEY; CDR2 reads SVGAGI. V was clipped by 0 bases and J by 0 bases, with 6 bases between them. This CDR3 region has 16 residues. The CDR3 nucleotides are TGTGCCAGCAGTTACTCTTTGCGCTCTGGGGCCAACGTCCTGACTCTC. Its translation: CASSYSLRSGANVLTL.